This TCR beta chain was captured by sequencing in a study of T cell changes during pregnancy in multiple sclerosis. The CDR3 length is 13 residues. From germline, CDR1 is ENHRY and CDR2 SYGVKD. Trimming stripped 6 bases from V and 1 base from J, with 10 bases between. TCRdb's table, derived via immunoSEQ multiplex PCR, lists solely in-frame clones and lacks some. Found here are approximately 94,000 clones, about nine tenths of them singletons; the top ten hold just under 2%. The sequence came from a female donor with multiple sclerosis, enrolled in a pregnancy study. The specimen was peripheral blood, collected after pregnancy. V usage is TRBV10-3 and J usage is TRBJ2-7; tentatively, D is TRBD1 (5 bases). For the CDR3, the DNA is TGTGCCATCAGACAACAGGTATCCTACGAGCAGTACTTC. This encodes CAIRQQVSYEQYF.